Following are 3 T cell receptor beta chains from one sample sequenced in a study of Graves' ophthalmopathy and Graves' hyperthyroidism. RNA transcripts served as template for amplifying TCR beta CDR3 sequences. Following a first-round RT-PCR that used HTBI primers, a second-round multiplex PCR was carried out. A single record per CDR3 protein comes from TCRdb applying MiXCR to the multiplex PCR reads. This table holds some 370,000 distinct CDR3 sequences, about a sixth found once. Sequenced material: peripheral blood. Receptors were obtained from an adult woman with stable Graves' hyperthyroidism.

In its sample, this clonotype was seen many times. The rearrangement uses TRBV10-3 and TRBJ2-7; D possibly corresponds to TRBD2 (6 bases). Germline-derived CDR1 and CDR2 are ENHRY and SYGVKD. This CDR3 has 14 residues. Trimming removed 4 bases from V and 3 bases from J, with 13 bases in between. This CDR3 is CAISVRRESYEQYF. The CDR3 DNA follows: TGTGCCATCAGTGTGAGACGGGAGAGCTACGAGCAGTACTTC.

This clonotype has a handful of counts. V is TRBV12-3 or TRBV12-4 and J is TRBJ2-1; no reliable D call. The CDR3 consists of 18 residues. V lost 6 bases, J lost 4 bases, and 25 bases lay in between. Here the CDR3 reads CASRFYQEVWSDYNEQFF. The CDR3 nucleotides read TGTGCCAGCAGATTCTATCAGGAAGTCTGGAGCGATTACAATGAGCAGTTCTTC.

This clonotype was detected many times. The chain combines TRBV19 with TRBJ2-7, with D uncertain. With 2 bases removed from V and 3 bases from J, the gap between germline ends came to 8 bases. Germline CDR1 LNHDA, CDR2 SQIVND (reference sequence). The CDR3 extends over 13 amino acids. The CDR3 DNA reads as TGTGCCAGTAGTATACTCCCTTACTACGAGCAGTACTTC. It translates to CASSILPYYEQYF.